The present T cell receptor beta chain was sequenced within a study of cytomegalovirus exposure and HLA in healthy donors. Donors consisted of healthy bone marrow donors. The CDR3 has 15 amino acids. CDR1 and CDR2 (germline): KGHSH, LQKENI. V lost 3 bases and J 5 bases, leaving 11 bases between the germline ends. Overall study findings and caveats: Published work reported that the classifier diagnosed cytomegalovirus status with high specificity and sensitivity. Rarity marked most TCR sequences, yet some public TCRs occurred in many donors. About 87% or about 30% of the time was how often most TCR beta V segments were productive, according to an earlier analysis.

This clone is a singleton in its sample. Its antigen remains unidentified. The primer mix had 60 Vbeta and 13 Jbeta primers. The method was immunoSEQ multiplex PCR; TCRdb's version includes in-frame clones alone and lacks a portion of them. This sample has 150,000 to 170,000 clones, with 65% to 85% found just once. The source material was PBMCs. The chain couples TRBV18 to TRBJ1-6, with no clear D. The clonotype comes from a man aged 18 to 29 in good health and CMV-seronegative. The CDR3 loop is CASSPDFWDNSPLHF. The DNA for the CDR3 is TGTGCCAGCTCACCCGACTTCTGGGATAATTCACCCCTCCACTTT.